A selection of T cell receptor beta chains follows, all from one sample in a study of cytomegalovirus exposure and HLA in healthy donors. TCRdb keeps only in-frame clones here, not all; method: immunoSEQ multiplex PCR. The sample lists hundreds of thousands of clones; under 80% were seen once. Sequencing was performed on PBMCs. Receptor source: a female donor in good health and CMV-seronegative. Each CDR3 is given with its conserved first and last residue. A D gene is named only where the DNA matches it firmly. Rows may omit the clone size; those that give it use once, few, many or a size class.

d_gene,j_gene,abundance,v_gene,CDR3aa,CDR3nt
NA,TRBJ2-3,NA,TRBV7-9,CAWGGGDTQYF,TGTGCCTGGGGAGGGGGGGATACGCAGTATTTT
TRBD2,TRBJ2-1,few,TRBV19,CASRKLAGGPNEQFF,TGTGCCAGTAGGAAACTAGCGGGAGGGCCCAATGAGCAGTTCTTC
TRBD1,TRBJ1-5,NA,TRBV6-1,CASSEEAGGRGYF,TGTGCCAGCAGTGAAGAGGCAGGGGGTCGGGGCTATTTT
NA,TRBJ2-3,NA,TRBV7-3,CASSSRVSGDTQYF,TGTGCCAGCAGCTCCCGGGTCTCTGGGGATACGCAGTATTTT
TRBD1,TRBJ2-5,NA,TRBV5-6,CASSLTRDRGRETQYF,TGTGCCAGCAGCCTGACCCGGGACAGGGGGCGAGAGACCCAGTACTTC
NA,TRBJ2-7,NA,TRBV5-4,CASSKQGTYEQYF,TGTGCCAGCAGTAAACAGGGAACCTACGAGCAGTACTTC
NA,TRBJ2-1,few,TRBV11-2,CASRKDSYNEQFF,TGTGCCAGCAGAAAGGACAGTTACAATGAGCAGTTCTTC
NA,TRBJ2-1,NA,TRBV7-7,CASSLGASVNEQFF,TGTGCTAGCAGCTTAGGGGCTAGCGTCAATGAGCAGTTCTTC
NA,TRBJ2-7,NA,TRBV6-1,CASSERGGMPYEQYF,TGTGCCAGCAGTGAAAGGGGGGGAATGCCCTACGAGCAGTACTTC
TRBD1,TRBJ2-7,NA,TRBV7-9,CSSSSGTGEFEQYF,TGTTCCAGCAGCTCCGGGACAGGGGAATTCGAGCAGTACTTC
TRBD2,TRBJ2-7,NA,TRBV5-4,CASSLDGSGSEQYF,TGTGCCAGCAGCTTGGATGGTAGCGGGAGCGAGCAGTACTTC
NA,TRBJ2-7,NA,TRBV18,CASSPQGKGVEQYF,TGTGCCAGCTCACCCCAGGGTAAGGGGGTCGAGCAGTACTTC
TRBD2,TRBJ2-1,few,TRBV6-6,CASSDSLAGVGGEQFF,TGTGCCAGCAGCGACTCCCTAGCGGGAGTTGGAGGTGAGCAGTTCTTC
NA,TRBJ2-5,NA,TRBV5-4,CASSLRLEETQYF,TGTGCCAGCAGCCTCCGGTTGGAGGAGACCCAGTACTTC
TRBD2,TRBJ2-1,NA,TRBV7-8,CAAARLAGVNNEQFF,TGTGCCGCCGCGCGGCTAGCGGGGGTAAACAATGAGCAGTTCTTC
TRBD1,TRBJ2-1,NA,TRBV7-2,CASNHRGGTGAYNEQFF,TGTGCCAGCAATCATCGGGGGGGGACAGGGGCGTACAATGAGCAGTTCTTC
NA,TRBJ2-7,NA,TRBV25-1,CASRDQGSDYEQYF,TGTGCCAGCAGGGATCAGGGCTCGGACTACGAGCAGTACTTC
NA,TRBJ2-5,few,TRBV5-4,CASSRVEETQYF,TGTGCCAGCAGCCGGGTAGAAGAGACCCAGTACTTC
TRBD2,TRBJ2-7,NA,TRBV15,CATSRDLSSGSGYEQYF,TGTGCCACCAGCAGAGATCTTAGTAGCGGGAGCGGCTACGAGCAGTACTTC
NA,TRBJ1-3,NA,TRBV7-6,CASSLGYTSSGNTIYF,TGTGCCAGCAGCTTAGGGTATACGAGCTCTGGAAACACCATATATTTT
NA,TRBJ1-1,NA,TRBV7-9,CASSHPRGTEAFF,TGTGCCAGCAGCCATCCAAGGGGCACTGAAGCTTTCTTT
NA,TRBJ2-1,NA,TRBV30,CAHTVLLVPFF,TGTGCCCACACCGTGTTACTAGTCCCGTTCTTC
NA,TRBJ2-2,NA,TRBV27,CASRSSYPGELFF,TGTGCCAGCAGGTCTAGCTACCCCGGGGAGCTGTTTTTT
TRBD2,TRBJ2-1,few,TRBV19,CASCVSGRANEQFF,TGTGCCAGTTGCGTGAGCGGGAGGGCCAATGAGCAGTTCTTC
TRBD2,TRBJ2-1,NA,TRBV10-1,CASSQGLAGGRTKFF,TGCGCCAGCAGTCAAGGACTAGCGGGAGGGCGGACCAAGTTCTTC
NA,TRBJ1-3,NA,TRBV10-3,CASYSLESGNTIYF,TGTGCCAGCTATAGTTTGGAGTCTGGAAACACCATATATTTT
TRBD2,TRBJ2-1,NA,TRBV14,CASGRTSGRDNEQFF,TGTGCCAGCGGGCGGACTAGCGGGAGGGACAATGAGCAGTTCTTC
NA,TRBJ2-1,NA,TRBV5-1,CARTPGGSYNEQFF,TGCGCCAGGACCCCTGGCGGTTCCTACAATGAGCAGTTCTTC
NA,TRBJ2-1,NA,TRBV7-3,CASSLNRVHNEQFF,TGTGCCAGCAGCTTAAACCGGGTCCACAATGAGCAGTTCTTC
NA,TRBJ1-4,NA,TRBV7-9,CSSSLPHGRGHEKLFF,TGTTCCAGCAGCTTACCCCACGGGAGGGGACATGAAAAACTGTTTTTT
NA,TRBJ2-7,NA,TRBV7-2,CASNLNSYEQYF,TGTGCCAGCAACCTAAACAGCTACGAGCAGTACTTC
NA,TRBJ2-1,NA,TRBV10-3,CAMRNYVNNEQFF,TGTGCCATGAGAAACTATGTGAACAATGAGCAGTTCTTC
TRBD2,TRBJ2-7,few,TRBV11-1,CASSLSSAGAWDEQYF,TGTGCCAGCAGCTTATCGTCAGCGGGAGCTTGGGACGAGCAGTACTTC
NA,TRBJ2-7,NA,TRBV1,CTSSAGRQSYEQYF,TGCACCAGCAGCGCAGGGCGCCAATCCTACGAGCAGTACTTC
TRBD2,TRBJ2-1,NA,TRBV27,CASSRLAGDNEQFF,TGTGCCAGCAGCCGACTAGCCGGGGACAATGAGCAGTTCTTC
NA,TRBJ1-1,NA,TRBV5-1,CASSFNWRGFAEAFF,TGCGCCAGCAGCTTTAATTGGAGGGGCTTTGCTGAAGCTTTCTTT
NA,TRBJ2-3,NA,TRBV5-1,CASSLLTPSADTQYF,TGCGCCAGCAGCTTGCTGACTCCGAGCGCAGATACGCAGTATTTT
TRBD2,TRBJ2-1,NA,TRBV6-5,CASSPGTSPYNEQFF,TGTGCCAGCAGCCCAGGGACTAGCCCTTACAATGAGCAGTTCTTC
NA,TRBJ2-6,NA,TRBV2,CASSGSGLSGANVLTF,TGTGCCAGCAGTGGATCGGGATTATCTGGGGCCAACGTCCTGACTTTC
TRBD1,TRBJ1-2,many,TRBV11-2,CASSSSGGGYGYTF,TGTGCCAGCAGCTCTTCAGGGGGCGGTTATGGCTACACCTTC
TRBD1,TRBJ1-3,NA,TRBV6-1,CASSDGQGALGNTIYF,TGTGCCAGCAGTGACGGACAGGGGGCGCTTGGAAACACCATATATTTT
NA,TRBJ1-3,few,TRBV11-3,CASSFDRSGNTIYF,TGTGCCAGCAGCTTCGACAGGTCCGGAAACACCATATATTTT
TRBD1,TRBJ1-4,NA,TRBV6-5,CASSRDRQNEKLFF,TGTGCCAGCAGTAGGGACAGACAGAATGAAAAACTGTTTTTT
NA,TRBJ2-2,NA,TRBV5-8,CASSDRPAGTGELFF,TGTGCCAGCAGCGATAGACCCGCAGGCACCGGGGAGCTGTTTTTT
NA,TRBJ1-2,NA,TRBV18,CASSPRTYLEDGYTF,TGTGCCAGCTCACCTAGGACGTACCTGGAGGATGGCTACACCTTC